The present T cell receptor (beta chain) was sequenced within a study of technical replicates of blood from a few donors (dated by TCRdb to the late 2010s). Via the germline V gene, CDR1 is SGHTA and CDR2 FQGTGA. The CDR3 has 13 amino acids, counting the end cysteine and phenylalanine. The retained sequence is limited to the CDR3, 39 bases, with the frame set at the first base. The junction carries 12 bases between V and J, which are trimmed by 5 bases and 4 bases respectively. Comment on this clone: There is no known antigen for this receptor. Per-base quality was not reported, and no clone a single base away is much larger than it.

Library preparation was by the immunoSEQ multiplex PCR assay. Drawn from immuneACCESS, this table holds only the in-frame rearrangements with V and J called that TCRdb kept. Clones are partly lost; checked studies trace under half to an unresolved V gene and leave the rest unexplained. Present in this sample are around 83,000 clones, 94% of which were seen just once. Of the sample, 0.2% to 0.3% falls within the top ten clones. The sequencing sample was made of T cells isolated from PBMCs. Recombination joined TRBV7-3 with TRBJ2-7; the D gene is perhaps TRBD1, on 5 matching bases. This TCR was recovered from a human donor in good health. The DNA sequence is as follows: TGTGCCAGCAGCCTAGGGGTAACTTACGAGCAGTACTTC. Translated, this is CASSLGVTYEQYF.